Reported below is one T cell receptor (beta chain). The target antigen is unknown. Under the ViraFEST assay, PBMC were stimulated with viral peptide pools so that antigen-specific CD4+ T cells expanded. Sequencing was performed afterwards. Upon completion of more than 9 days in culture, CD4+ T cells were isolated. Infection dated between March and December 2020, before the Alpha, Beta and Delta variants reached the United States. Two doses of BNT162b2 or mRNA-1273 vaccine were administered to participants. A half-medium replacement with IL-2 medium was carried out on days 3 and 7. The CDR3 is made up of 16 amino acids. Clones were read by immunoSEQ multiplex PCR, and TCRdb kept only the in-frame ones, dropping some. The repertoire holds some 14,000 clones, with 76% as singletons. The data are from a study of vaccination effects on CD4 cells after COVID-19.

The chain has TRBV21-1 and TRBJ2-7; the table's TRBD2 call for D was not verified on the DNA. TRBV21-1 is a pseudogene. The specimen comprised CD4+ T cells from PBMCs cultured with HCoV-NL63 spike peptides, sampled after COVID-19 vaccination. The TCR was taken from a human donor who had a prior SARS-CoV-2 infection. The CDR3 spells CASSKTLWRPIYEQYF. The CDR3 DNA sequence: TGTGCCAGCAGCAAGACATTGTGGAGGCCGATCTACGAGCAGTACTTC.